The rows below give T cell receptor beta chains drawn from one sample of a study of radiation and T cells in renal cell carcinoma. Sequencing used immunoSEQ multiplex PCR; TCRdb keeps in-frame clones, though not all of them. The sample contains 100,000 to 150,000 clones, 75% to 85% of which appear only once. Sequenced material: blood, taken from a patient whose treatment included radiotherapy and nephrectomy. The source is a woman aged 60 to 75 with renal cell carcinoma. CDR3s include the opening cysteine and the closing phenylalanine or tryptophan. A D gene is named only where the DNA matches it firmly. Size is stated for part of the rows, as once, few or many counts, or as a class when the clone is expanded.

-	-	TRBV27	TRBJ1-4	TGTGCCAGCAGTTTATTAAGGGACCTAACTAATGAAAAACTGTTTTTT	CASSLLRDLTNEKLFF
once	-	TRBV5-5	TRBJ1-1	TGTGCCAGCAGGTCATCACGGGGAATCGGAAGGGTGAACACTGAAGCTTTCTTT	CASRSSRGIGRVNTEAFF
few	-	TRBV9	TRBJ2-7	TGTGCCAGCAGCCCCGATGCTTGGCCCTACGAGCAGTACTTC	CASSPDAWPYEQYF
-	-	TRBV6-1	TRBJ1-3	TGTGCCAGCAGTTTCGACAGAGGGGGTGGAAACACCATATATTTT	CASSFDRGGGNTIYF
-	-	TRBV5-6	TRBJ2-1	TGTGCCAGCAGCTTCGGGGGAGGCAATGAGCAGTTCTTC	CASSFGGGNEQFF
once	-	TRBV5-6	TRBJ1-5	TGTGCCAGCAGTCGGCAGGGAGGCGGGTATCAGCCCCAGCATTTT	CASSRQGGGYQPQHF
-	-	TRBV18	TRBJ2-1	TGTGCCAGCTCACGAAACAGGGAGGTGACCTACAATGAGCAGTTCTTC	CASSRNREVTYNEQFF
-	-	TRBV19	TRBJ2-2	TGTGCCAGTAGTGGAAGTAGTAGACAGGACGAACACCTCTGGACCGGGGAGCTGTTTTTT	CASSGSSRQDEHLWTGELFF
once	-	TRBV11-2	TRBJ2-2	TGTGCCAGCAGCCCCCAGGGGAGGGCCGGGGAGCTGTTTTTT	CASSPQGRAGELFF
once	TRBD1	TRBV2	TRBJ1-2	TGTGCCAGCAGTGTAGGCAGGGGGGGAAACTATGGCTACACCTTC	CASSVGRGGNYGYTF